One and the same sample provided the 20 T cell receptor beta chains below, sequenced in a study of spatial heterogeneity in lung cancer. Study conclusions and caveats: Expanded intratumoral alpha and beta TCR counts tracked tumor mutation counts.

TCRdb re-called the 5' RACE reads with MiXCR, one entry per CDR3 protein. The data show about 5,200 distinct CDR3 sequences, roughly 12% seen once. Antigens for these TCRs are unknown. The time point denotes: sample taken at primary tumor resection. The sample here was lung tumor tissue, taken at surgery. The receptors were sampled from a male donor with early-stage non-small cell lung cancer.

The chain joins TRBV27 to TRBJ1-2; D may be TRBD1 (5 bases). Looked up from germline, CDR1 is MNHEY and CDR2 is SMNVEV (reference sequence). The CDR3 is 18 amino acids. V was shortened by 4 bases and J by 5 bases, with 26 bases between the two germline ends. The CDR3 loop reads CASSSLARRDGLKYGYTF. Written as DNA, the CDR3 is TGTGCCAGCAGTTCGCTGGCAAGGAGGGACGGCCTAAAGTATGGCTACACCTTC.

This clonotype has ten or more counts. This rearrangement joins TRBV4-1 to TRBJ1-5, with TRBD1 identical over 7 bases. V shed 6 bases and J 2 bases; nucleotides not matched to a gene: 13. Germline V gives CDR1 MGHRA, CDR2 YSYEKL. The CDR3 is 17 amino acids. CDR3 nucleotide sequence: TGCGCCAGCAGTTCCAGACAGGGAGGATCCGGCAATCAGCCCCAGCATTTT. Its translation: CASSSRQGGSGNQPQHF.

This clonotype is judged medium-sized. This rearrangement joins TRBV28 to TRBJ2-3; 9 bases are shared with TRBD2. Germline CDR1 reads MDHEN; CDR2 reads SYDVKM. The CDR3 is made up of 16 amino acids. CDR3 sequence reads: CAAGGTSGRLADTQYF. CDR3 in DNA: TGTGCGGCAGGGGGAACTAGCGGGCGGTTGGCAGATACGCAGTATTTT. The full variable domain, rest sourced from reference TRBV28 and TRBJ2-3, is DVKVTQSSRYLVKRTGEKVFLECVQDMDHENMFWYRQDPGLGLRLIYFSYDVKMKEKGDIPEGYSVSREKKERFSLILESASTNQTSMYLCAAGGTSGRLADTQYFGPGTRLTVL.

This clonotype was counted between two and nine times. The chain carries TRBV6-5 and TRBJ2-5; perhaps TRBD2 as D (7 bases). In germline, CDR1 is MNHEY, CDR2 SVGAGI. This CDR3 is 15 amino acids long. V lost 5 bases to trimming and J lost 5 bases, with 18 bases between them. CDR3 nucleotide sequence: TGTGCCAGCAGTCGCGAGGCAGGGGAGGGGGAGACCCAGTACTTC. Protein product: CASSREAGEGETQYF.

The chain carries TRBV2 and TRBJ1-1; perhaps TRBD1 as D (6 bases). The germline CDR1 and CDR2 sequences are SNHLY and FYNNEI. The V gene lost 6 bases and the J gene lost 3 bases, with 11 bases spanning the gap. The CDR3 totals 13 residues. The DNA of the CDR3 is TGTGCCAGCAGCCGACAGGAGGACACTGAAGCTTTCTTT. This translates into CASSRQEDTEAFF. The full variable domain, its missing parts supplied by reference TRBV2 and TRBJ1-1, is EPEVTQTPSHQVTQMGQEVILRCVPISNHLYFYWYRQILGQKVEFLVSFYNNEISEKSEIFDDQFSVERPDGSNFTLKIRSTKLEDSAMYFCASSRQEDTEAFFGQGTRLTVV.

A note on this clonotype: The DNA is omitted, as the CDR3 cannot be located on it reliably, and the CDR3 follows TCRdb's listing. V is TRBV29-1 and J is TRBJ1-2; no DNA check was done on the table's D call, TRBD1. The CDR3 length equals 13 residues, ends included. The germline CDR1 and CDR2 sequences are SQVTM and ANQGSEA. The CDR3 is CSVFGQANYGYTF.

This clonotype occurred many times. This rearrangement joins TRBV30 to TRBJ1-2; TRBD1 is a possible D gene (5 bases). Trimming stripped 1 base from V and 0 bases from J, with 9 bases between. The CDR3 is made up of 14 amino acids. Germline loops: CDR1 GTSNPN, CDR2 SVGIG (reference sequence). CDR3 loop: CAWSGGNSNYGYTF. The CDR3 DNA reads TGTGCCTGGAGTGGGGGGAATTCTAACTATGGCTACACCTTC.

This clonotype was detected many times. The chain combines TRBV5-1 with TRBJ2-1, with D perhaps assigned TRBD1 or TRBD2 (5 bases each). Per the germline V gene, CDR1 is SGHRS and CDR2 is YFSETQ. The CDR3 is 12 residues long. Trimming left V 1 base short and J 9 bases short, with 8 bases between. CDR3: CASSLTGGEQFF. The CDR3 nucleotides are TGCGCCAGCAGCTTGACAGGAGGTGAGCAGTTCTTC.

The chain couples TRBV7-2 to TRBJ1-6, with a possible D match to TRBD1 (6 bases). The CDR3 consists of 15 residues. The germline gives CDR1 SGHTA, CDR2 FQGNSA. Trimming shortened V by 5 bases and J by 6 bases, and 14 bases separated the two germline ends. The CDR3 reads CASSQGSSLNSPLHF. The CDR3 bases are TGTGCCAGCAGCCAGGGGTCCAGTCTTAATTCACCCCTCCACTTT.

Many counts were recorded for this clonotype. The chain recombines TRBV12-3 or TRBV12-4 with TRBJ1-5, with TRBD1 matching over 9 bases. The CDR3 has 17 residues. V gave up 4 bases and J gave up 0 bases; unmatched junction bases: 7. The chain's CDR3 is CASSSPGQGYSNQPQHF. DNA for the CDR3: TGTGCCAGCAGTTCCCCGGGACAGGGATATAGCAATCAGCCCCAGCATTTT.

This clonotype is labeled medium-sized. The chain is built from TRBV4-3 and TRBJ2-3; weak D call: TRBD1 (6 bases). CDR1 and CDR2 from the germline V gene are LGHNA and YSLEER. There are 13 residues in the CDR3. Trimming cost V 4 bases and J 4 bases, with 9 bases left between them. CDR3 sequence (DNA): TGCGCCAGCAGCCCCCGACAGGCAGATACGCAGTATTTT. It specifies CASSPRQADTQYF.

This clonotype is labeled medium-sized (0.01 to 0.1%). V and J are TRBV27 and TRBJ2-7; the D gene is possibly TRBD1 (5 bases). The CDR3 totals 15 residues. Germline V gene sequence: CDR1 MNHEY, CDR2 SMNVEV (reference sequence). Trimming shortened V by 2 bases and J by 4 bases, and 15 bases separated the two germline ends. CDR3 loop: CASSLQPGSGYEQYV. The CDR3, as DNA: TGTGCCAGCAGTTTACAACCAGGGTCGGGTTACGAGCAGTACGTC.

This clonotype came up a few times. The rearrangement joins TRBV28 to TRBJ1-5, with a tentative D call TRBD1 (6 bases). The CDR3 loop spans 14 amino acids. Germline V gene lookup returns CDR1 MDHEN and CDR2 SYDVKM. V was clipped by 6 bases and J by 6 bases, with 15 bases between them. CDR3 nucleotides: TGTGCCAGCAGCCCTTACAGGGTTGGTCAGCCCCAGCATTTT. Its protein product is CASSPYRVGQPQHF.

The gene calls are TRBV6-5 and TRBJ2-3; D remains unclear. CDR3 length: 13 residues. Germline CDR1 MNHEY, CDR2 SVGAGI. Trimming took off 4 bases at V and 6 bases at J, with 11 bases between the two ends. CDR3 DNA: TGTGCCAGCAGTTGGAGTTTGAGGGATACGCAGTATTTT. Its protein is CASSWSLRDTQYF.

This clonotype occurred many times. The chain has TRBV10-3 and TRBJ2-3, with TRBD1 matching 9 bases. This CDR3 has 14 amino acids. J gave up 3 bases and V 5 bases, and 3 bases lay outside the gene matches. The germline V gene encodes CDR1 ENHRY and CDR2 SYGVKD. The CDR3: CAISSGQGTDTQYF. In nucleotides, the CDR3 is TGTGCCATCAGTTCGGGACAGGGAACAGATACGCAGTATTTT.

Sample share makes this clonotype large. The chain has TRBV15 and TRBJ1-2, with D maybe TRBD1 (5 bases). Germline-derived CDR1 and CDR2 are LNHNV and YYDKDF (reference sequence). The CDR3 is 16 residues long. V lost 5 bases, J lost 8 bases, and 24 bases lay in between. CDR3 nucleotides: TGTGCCACCAGCCCGGGACTGATCAATGGGGATCCGGGCTACACCTTC. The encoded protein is CATSPGLINGDPGYTF.

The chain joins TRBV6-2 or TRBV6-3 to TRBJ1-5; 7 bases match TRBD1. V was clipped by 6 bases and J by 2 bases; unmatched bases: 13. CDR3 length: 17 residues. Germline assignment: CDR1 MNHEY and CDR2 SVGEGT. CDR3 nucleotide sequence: TGTGCCAGCAGAGCGGTGGAGGGGGCAAGTGGCAATCAGCCCCAGCATTTT. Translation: CASRAVEGASGNQPQHF.

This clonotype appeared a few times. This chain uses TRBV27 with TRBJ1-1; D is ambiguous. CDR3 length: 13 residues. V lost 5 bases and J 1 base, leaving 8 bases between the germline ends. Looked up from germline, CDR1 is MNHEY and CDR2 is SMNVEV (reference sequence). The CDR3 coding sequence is TGTGCCAGCAGTCTCCGACAGAACACTGAAGCTTTCTTT. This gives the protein CASSLRQNTEAFF.

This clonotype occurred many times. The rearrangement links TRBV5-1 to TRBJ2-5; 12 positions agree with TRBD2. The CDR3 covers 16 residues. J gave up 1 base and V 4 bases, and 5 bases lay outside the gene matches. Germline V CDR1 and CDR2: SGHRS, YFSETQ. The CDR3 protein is CASSPGTSGRQETQYF. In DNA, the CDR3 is TGCGCCAGCAGCCCCGGGACTAGCGGGCGCCAAGAGACCCAGTACTTC.

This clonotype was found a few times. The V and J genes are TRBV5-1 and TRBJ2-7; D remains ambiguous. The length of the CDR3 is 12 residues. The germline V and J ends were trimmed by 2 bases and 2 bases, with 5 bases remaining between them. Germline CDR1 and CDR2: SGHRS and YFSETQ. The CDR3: CASSFGPYEQYF. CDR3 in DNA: TGCGCCAGCAGCTTTGGGCCCTACGAGCAGTACTTC.